The 3 T cell receptor beta chains below all came from one sample that was sequenced in a study of T cells in Graves' hyperthyroidism and ophthalmopathy. RNA transcripts yielded amplified TCR beta CDR3 regions. Using the HTBI primer set, a first-round RT-PCR was run on the TCR CDR3. TCRdb passed the multiplex PCR reads through MiXCR, listing each CDR3 protein once. The sample comprises fewer than 350,000 distinct CDR3 sequences, less than 15% of which are singletons, and about 8% rests with the top ten. Sequencing used blood. All receptors come from a woman aged 30 to 39 with Graves' hyperthyroidism that later progressed to Graves' ophthalmopathy.

This clonotype was seen only a few times. The V gene is TRBV5-6, the J gene TRBJ2-3; 13 bases are a match to TRBD2. Trimming took 1 base from V and 3 from J; bases not matched to a gene: 8. This CDR3 contains 18 residues. Germline CDR1 and CDR2: SGHDT and YYEEEE. CDR3 coding DNA: TGTGCCAGCAGCTTGACTAGCGGGAGGGCCGATGGGACAGATACGCAGTATTTT. Its translation is CASSLTSGRADGTDTQYF.

This clonotype was detected many times. The chain's CDR3 is CASSPTGIYEQYF. The CDR3, as DNA: TGTGCCAGCAGTCCGACAGGGATTTACGAGCAGTACTTC. V and J are TRBV28 and TRBJ2-7, with 7 bases that match TRBD1. The CDR3 runs to 13 residues. With 5 bases clipped from V and 4 bases from J, the junction kept 5 bases outside the gene matches. Germline V gene lookup returns CDR1 MDHEN and CDR2 SYDVKM.

This clonotype was counted ten times or more. The chain joins TRBV12-3 or TRBV12-4 to TRBJ2-3, with D possibly being TRBD2 (5 bases). CDR3 length: 15 residues. V was cut by 7 bases and J by 6 bases, with 20 bases left in between. CDR3 sequence: CASTSFTGKPDTQYF. CDR3 sequence (DNA): TGTGCCAGCACCTCCTTTACGGGAAAACCGGATACGCAGTATTTT.